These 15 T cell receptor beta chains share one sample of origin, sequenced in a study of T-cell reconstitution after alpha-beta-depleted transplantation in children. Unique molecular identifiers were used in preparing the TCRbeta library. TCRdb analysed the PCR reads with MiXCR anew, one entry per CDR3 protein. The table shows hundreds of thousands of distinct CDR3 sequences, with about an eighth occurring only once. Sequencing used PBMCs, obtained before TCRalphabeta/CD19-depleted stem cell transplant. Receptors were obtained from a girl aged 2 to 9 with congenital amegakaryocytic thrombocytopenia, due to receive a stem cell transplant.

CDR3: CSARAEQGIYEQYF. CDR3 DNA: TGCAGTGCTAGGGCCGAACAGGGAATCTACGAGCAGTACTTC. The chain employs TRBV20-1 and TRBJ2-7, with D maybe TRBD1 (6 bases). The CDR3 sequence is 14 residues long. Looked up from germline, CDR1 is DFQATT and CDR2 is SNEGSKA (reference sequence). Between the trimmed V and J ends, which lost 3 bases and 3 bases, there was a span of 15 bases.

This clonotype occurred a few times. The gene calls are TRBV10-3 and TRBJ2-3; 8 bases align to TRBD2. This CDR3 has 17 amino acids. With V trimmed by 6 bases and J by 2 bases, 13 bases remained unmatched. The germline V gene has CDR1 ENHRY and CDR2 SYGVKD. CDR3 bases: TGTGCCATCAGGGGCCCCGGGCTAGCGGGCGCCACAGATACGCAGTATTTT. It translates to CAIRGPGLAGATDTQYF.

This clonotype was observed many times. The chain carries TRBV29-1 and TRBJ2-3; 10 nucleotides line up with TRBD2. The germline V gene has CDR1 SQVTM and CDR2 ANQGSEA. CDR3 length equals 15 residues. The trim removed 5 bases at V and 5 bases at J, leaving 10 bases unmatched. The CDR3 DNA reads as TGCAGCGTTAATAAGCGGGAGGGCCGAAGAGATACGCAGTATTTT. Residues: CSVNKREGRRDTQYF.

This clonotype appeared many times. CDR3 sequence (DNA): TGCAGTGCTAAGCTAAATACAGCGAACACCGGGGAGCTGTTTTTT. This gives the protein CSAKLNTANTGELFF. The J gene is TRBJ2-2, the V gene TRBV20-1; no clear D. From germline, CDR1 is DFQATT and CDR2 SNEGSKA (reference sequence). The CDR3 is 15 residues long. V was shortened by 4 bases and J by 0 bases, with 12 bases between the two germline ends.

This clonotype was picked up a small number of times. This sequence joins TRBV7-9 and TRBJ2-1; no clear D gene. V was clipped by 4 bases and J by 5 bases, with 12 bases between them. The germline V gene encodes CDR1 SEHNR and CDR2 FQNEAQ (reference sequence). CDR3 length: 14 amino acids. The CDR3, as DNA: TGTGCCAGCAGCTCACTCGGACGTGACAATGAGCAGTTCTTC. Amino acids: CASSSLGRDNEQFF.

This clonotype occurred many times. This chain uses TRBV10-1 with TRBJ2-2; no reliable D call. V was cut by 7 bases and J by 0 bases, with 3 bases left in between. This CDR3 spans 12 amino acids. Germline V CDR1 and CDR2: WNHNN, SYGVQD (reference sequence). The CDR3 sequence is CASNANTGELFF. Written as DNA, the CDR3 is TGCGCCAGCAATGCGAACACCGGGGAGCTGTTTTTT.

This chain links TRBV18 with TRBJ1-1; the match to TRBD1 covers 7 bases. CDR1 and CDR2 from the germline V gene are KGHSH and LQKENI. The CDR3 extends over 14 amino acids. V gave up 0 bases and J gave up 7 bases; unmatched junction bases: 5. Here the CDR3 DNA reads TGTGCCAGCTCACCACCCTTTGGGGACAGTGAAGCTTTCTTT. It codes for CASSPPFGDSEAFF.

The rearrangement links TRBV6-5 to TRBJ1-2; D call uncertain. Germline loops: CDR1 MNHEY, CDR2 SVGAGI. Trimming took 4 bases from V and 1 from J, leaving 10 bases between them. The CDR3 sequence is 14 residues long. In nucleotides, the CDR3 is TGTGCCAGCAGTTCCGACACAGTTAACTATGGCTACACCTTC. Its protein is CASSSDTVNYGYTF.

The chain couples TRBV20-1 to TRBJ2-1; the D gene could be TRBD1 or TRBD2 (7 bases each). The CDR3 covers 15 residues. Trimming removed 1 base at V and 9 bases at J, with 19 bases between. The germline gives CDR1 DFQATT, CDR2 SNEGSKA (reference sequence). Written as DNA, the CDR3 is TGCAGTGCTAGAGCGGACAGGAGCTGGGGGGGTGAGCAGTTCTTC. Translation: CSARADRSWGGEQFF.

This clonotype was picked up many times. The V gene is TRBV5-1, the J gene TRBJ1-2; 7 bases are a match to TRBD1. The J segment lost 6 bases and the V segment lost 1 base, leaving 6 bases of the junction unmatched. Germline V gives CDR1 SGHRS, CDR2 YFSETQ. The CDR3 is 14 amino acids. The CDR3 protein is CASSLRQGGDGYTF. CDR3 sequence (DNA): TGCGCCAGCAGCTTGCGACAGGGAGGCGATGGCTACACCTTC.

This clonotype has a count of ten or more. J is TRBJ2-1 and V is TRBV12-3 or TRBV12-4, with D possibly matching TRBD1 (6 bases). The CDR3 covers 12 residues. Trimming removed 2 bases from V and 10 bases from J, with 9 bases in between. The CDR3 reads CASSLTDREQFF. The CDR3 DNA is TGTGCCAGCAGTTTAACAGACAGGGAGCAGTTCTTC.

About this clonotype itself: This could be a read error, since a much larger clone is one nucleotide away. The CDR3 DNA is TGTGTCAGCAGCGGACTAGCGGGAGTGCGGGCGGAGACCCAGTACTTC. Its translation: CVSSGLAGVRAETQYF. The rearrangement joins TRBV12-1 to TRBJ2-5; TRBD2 reflects the table's D call only, with no check against the DNA. TRBV12-1 is a pseudogene. The CDR3 is 16 amino acids.

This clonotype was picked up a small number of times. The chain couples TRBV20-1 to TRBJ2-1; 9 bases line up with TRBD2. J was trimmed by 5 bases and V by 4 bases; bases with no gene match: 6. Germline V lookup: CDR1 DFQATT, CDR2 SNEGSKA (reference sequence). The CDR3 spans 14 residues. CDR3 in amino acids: CSATAGGWDNEQFF. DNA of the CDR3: TGCAGTGCTACGGCGGGAGGGTGGGACAATGAGCAGTTCTTC.

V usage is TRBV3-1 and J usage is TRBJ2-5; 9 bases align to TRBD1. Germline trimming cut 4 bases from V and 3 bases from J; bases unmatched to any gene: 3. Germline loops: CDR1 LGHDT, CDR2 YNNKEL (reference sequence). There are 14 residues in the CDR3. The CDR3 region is CASSPRDREETQYF. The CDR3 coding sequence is TGTGCCAGCAGCCCAAGGGACAGGGAAGAGACCCAGTACTTC.

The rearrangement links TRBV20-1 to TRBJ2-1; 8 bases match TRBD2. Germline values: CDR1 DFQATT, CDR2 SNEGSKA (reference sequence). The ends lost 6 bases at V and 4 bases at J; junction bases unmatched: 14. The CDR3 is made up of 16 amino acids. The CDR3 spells CSAHLGLGGTYNEQFF. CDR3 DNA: TGCAGTGCGCACCTGGGACTAGGTGGCACTTACAATGAGCAGTTCTTC.